This T cell receptor beta chain derives from a study of molecular identifiers for immune sequencing clone quantification. Study as a whole: RNA, taken in replicates from about 19,000 or 110,000 naive CD8 cells, was split five ways, with four sequenced.

This clonotype occurred many times. TCRdb reprocessed the PCR reads with MiXCR, giving one entry per CDR3 protein. The data hold roughly 97,000 distinct CDR3 sequences, with approximately 25% observed a single time. CDR3 length: 12 amino acids. Trimming shortened V by 5 bases and J by 7 bases, and 12 bases separated the two germline ends. Germline V lookup: CDR1 SGHAT, CDR2 FQNNGV. The origin of this receptor is a human donor in good health. Some libraries in this study had Jurkat cell RNA spiked in. The sample was naive CD8+ T cells from blood, with Jurkat cell RNA spiked in. Specified subset: FACS-sorted CD8+CD4-CCR7+CD45RA+ naive T cells. The chain employs TRBV11-2 and TRBJ2-7, with D tentatively TRBD1 (6 bases). Written as DNA, the CDR3 is TGTGCCAGCAGCGCCGGGACACCGGAGCAGTACTTC. Its protein product is CASSAGTPEQYF.